The text below deals with one T cell receptor (beta chain). No antigen is known for it. Base qualities are missing; no much larger clone stands one base away. The cysteine opens and the phenylalanine closes a CDR3 of 15 amino acids. The kept DNA is CDR3 alone, 45 bases in frame from the first base. This specimen comes from a study of post-analysis software for immune sequencing data (dated by TCRdb to about 2015). For the study in its entirety: The recorded disease courses included relapsing-remitting, secondary progressive and progressive-relapsing multiple sclerosis, and some patients had no subtype annotation. The patient repertoires were set against about 12 previously published healthy control repertoires from donors whose ages ranged from roughly 6 to 27 years. A subset of samples was prepared in parallel using single-end sample barcoding, then pooled and co-amplified after Illumina adapter ligation.

Summary of the overall study and its limitations: Significantly higher frequencies in patients than in controls were found for roughly 5 TRBV segments, including TRBV5-6, TRBV5-1 and TRBV20-1. The multiple sclerosis patient group was slightly younger than the control group. Direct clustering with F measure showed strong co-clustering of samples prepared in the same batch, prompting a batch-effect correction. Normalized Chao1 diversity was significantly lower in multiple sclerosis patients than controls, suggesting substantial peripheral T-cell clonal expansion.

TCR beta repertoires were profiled from peripheral blood of roughly 13 young patients with multiple sclerosis to demonstrate the VDJtools post-analysis software. Multiple sclerosis patients were children and adolescents aged roughly 6 to 16 years. Receptors were amplified or captured by PCR. TCRdb records Illumina HiSeq 2500 as the sequencer. Unique molecular identifiers were incorporated into TCR beta cDNA libraries to reduce PCR and sequencing biases. Approximately 500,000 cDNA molecules were obtained for every 1 to 10 million input T cells, so each molecule roughly corresponded to one T cell. The same protocol used for the earlier healthy control dataset was applied to prepare and sequence the patient libraries. Within a given batch, samples were prepared together, multiplexed and sequenced on the same HiSeq lane. Concerning the study's data processing: MIGEC was used to process the raw barcoded reads, and molecular identifier groups with only a single read were discarded before consensus assembly and CDR3 extraction. Clonotype tables were post-analysed with VDJtools, and diversity was normalized by down-sampling all datasets to the smallest sample size. Repertoire overlap clustering matched CDR3 amino acid but not nucleotide sequences to correct batch-related cross-sample contamination. TCRdb trimmed the raw reads at Q25, called clones with MiXCR and kept productive beta chains. A single entry per CDR3 protein holds the most common genes and DNA from its merged rows. What appears here as the V and J calls and clone size reflects TCRdb's work, not the paper's. The sample table records around 700,000 distinct CDR3 sequences; over 45% of these occur just once. Roughly 10% of the sample rests with the top ten.

This receptor was taken from a girl aged 2-10 years with multiple sclerosis. The V gene is TRBV12-3 or TRBV12-4 and the J gene is TRBJ2-4, with no D gene named confidently. The J call may be wrong; the DNA end is better matched by TRBJ2-7. The sequencing input was blood. The CDR3 protein sequence reads: CASSLGPIAFYEQYF. In nucleotide form, the sequence is TGTGCCAGCAGCCTCGGTCCTATCGCCTTCTACGAGCAGTACTTC.